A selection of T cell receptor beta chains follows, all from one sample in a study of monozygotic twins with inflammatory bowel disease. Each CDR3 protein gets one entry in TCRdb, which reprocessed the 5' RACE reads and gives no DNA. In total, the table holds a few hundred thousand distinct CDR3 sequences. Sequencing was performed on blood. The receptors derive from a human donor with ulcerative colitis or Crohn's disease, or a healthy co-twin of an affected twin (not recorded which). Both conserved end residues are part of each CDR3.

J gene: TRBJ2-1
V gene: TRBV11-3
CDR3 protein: CASSLDYHGEQFF

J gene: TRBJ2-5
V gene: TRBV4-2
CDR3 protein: CASSQAGGTGAGETQYF

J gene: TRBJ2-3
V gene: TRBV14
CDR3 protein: CASSTRADTQYF

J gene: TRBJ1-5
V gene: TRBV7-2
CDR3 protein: CASSLADATGQFNNQPQHF

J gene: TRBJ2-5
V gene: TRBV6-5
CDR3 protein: CASSYVGGETQYF

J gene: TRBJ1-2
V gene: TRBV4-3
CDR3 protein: CASSQPGGDGYTF

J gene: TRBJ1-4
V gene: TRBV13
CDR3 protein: CASSLEKDSATNEKLFF

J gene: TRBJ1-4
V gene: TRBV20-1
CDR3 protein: CSALVRFEKLFF

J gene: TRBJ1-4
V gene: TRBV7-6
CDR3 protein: CASSDGYGTHNEKLFF

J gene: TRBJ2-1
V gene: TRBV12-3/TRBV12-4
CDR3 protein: CASTLSVGPQFF

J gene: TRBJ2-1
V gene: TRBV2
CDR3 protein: CASRNLAGAFNEQFF

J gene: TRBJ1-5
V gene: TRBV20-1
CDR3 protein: CSARAAGGQPQHF

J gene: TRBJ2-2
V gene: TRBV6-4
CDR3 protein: CASSSGGDTGELFF

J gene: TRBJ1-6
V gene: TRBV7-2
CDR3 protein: CASSIDRVAGDSPLHF

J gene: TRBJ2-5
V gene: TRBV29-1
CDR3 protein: CSVVSAAGSRETQYF

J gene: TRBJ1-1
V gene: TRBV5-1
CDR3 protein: CASSLRDHGALGGNTEAFF

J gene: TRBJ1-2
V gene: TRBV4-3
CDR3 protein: CASSQDGRDYGYTF

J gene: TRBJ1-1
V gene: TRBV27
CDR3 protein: CASSIWTGGAEAFF

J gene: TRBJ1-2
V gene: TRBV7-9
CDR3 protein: CASSLDGRGQVYGYTF

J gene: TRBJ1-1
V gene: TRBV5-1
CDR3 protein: CASSLVESTEALF

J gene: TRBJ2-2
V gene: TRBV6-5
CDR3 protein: CASSYGCSAGELFF

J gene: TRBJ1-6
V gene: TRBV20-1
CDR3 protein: CSAPTGVPHSPLHF

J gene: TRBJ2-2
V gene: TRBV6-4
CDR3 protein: CASSGGDTGELFF

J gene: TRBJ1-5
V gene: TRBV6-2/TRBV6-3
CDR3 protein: CASSYDLGTRSNQPQHF